This TCR beta chain is drawn from a study of T cells after yellow fever vaccination. As for the study in general: Some fractions had low cell numbers, and these were prepared with SMART-Seq v4 Ultra Low Input.

A remark on this clonotype: As yet, its antigen is unknown.

A single record per CDR3 protein comes from TCRdb applying MiXCR to the 5' RACE reads. The data hold approximately 180,000 distinct CDR3 sequences, with approximately 6.2% observed a single time. General study points: Most clones from primary vaccination resurfaced after the booster (approximately 96% CD4, over 75% CD8).

This CDR3 region has 12 residues. V was clipped by 0 bases and J by 2 bases, with 4 bases between them. CDR1 is DFQATT and CDR2 is SNEGSKA in the germline V gene (reference sequence). This chain joins TRBV20-1 and TRBJ1-2, with unresolved D. This TCR was recovered from a man between 18 and 29 years old who received the YFV17D yellow fever vaccine. The sample in question was CD4+ T cells sorted from PBMCs, obtained on the day of the first yellow fever vaccination. DNA of the CDR3: TGCAGTGCTAGAGATCTAAACTATGGCTACACCTTC. Translating it yields CSARDLNYGYTF.